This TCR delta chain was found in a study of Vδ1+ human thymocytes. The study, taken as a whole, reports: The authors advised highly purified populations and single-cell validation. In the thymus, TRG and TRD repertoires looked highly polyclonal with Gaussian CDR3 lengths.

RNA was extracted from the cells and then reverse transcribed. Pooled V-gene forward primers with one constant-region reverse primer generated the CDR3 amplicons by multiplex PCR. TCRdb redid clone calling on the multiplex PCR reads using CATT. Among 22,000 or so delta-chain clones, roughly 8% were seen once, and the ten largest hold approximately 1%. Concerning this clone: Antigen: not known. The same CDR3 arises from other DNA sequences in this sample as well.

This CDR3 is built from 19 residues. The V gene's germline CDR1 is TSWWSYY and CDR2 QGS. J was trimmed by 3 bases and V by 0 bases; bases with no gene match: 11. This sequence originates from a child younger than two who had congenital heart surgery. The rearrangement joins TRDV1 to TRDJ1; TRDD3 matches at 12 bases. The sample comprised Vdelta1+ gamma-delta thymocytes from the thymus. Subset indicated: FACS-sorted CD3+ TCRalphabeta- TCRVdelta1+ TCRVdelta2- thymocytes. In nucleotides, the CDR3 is TGTGCTCTTGGGGAACTAGCCCCAACTGGGGGATACACGCCCGATAAACTCATCTTT. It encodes CALGELAPTGGYTPDKLIF.